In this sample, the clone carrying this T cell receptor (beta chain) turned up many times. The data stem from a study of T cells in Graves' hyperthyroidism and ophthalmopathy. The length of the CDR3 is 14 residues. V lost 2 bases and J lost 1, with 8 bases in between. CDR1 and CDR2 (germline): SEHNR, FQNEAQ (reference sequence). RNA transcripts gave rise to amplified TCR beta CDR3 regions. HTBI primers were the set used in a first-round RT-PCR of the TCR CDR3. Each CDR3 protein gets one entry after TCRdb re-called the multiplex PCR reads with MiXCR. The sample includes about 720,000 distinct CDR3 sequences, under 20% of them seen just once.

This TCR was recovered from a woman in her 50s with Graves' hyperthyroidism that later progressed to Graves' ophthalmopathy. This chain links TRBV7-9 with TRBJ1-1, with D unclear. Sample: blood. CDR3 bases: TGTGCCAGCAGCTTACCTCAACCGAACACTGAAGCTTTCTTT. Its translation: CASSLPQPNTEAFF.